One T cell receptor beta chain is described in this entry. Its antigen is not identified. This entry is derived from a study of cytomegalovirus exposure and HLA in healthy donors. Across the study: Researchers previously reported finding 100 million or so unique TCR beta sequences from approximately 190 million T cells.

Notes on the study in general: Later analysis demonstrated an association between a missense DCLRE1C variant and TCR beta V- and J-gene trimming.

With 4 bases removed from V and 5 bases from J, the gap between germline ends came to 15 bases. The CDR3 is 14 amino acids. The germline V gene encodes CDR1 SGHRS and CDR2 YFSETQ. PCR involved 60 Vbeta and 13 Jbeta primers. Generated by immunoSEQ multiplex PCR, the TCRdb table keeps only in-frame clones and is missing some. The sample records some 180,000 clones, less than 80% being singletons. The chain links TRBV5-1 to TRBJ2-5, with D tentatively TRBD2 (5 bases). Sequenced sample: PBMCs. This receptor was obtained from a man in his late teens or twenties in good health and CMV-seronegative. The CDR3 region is CASSAAQRRETQYF. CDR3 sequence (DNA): TGCGCCAGCAGCGCCGCCCAGCGGAGGGAGACCCAGTACTTC.